The 14 T cell receptor beta chains in this list originate from one sample, sequenced in a study of T cell repertoires in cytomegalovirus infection. One entry per CDR3 protein, called by TCRdb with MiXCR from the reads. Here the sample spans some 180,000 distinct CDR3 sequences, approximately 18% being singletons. The specimen was CD8+ T cells from PBMCs. Every receptor here comes from a human donor in good health (CMV status not recorded). Some clones in this sample may be carry-over from other donors' samples.

This sequence joins TRBV28 and TRBJ2-7; the D call may be TRBD1 or TRBD2 (7 bases each). The CDR3 loop spans 13 amino acids. Germline CDR1 is MDHEN and CDR2 is SYDVKM. DNA for the CDR3: TGTGCAACAGCGGGGAACAGGGGTCGTGAGCAGTACTTC. This gives the protein CATAGNRGREQYF.

V is TRBV7-9 and J is TRBJ2-7; weak D call: TRBD1 (5 bases). The CDR3 length is 14 residues. The ends were cut back, 1 base at V and 2 bases at J, with 9 bases in the middle. Germline lookup yields CDR1 SEHNR and CDR2 FQNEAQ (reference sequence). CDR3 protein: CASSLGDRTYEQYF. DNA for the CDR3: TGTGCCAGCAGCTTAGGTGACAGAACCTACGAGCAGTACTTC.

The sample holds a few counts of this clonotype. The CDR3 nucleotides are TGCAGCGTTGTCCCTGCAGACTCCTACGAGCAGTACTTC. Protein product: CSVVPADSYEQYF. This sequence joins TRBV29-1 and TRBJ2-7; D unresolved. Trimming left V 4 bases short and J 0 bases short, with 10 bases between. This CDR3 is built from 13 residues. Germline CDR1 and CDR2: SQVTM and ANQGSEA.

The chain carries TRBV2 and TRBJ2-5; 7 nucleotides line up with TRBD2. The CDR3 contains 16 residues. With V trimmed by 4 bases and J by 1 base, 9 bases remained unmatched. Germline V gene data show CDR1 as SNHLY and CDR2 as FYNNEI. CDR3: CASSVSSSGRQETQYF. The CDR3 bases are TGTGCCAGCAGTGTTTCGTCTAGCGGCCGCCAAGAGACCCAGTACTTC.

V gene TRBV27 combines with J gene TRBJ2-4, with a weak D call TRBD2 (7 bases). Germline V gene sequence: CDR1 MNHEY, CDR2 SMNVEV (reference sequence). The CDR3 contains 14 residues. V lost 5 bases, J lost 5 bases, and 13 bases lay in between. CDR3 region: CASSPRGRENIQYF. The CDR3, as DNA: TGTGCCAGCAGTCCAAGGGGGAGGGAAAACATTCAGTACTTC.

The CDR3 reads CASGGGTYNEQFF. CDR3 nucleotide sequence: TGTGCCAGCGGAGGGGGTACCTACAATGAGCAGTTCTTC. The chain couples TRBV28 to TRBJ2-1; D could derive from TRBD1 or TRBD2 (6 bases each). Germline V CDR1 and CDR2: MDHEN, SYDVKM. CDR3 length: 13 residues. The V gene lost 8 bases and the J gene lost 2 bases, with 10 bases spanning the gap.

This clonotype was seen a handful of times. This rearrangement joins TRBV7-8 to TRBJ2-5; 9 bases are shared with TRBD1. Germline trimming cut 3 bases from V and 6 bases from J; bases unmatched to any gene: 8. From germline, CDR1 is SGHVS and CDR2 FQNEAQ. CDR3 size: 15 residues. CDR3 amino acids: CASSFPDRGEKTQYF. CDR3 sequence (DNA): TGTGCCAGCAGCTTCCCGGACAGGGGTGAGAAGACCCAGTACTTC.

Only a few counts were recorded for this clonotype. V gene TRBV29-1 combines with J gene TRBJ2-2; D remains unclear. CDR1 SQVTM and CDR2 ANQGSEA come from the germline V gene. V gave up 1 base and J gave up 9 bases, with 21 bases separating them. This CDR3 has 16 residues. The CDR3 region is CSVEVRDIVFKRELFF. The DNA of the CDR3 is TGCAGCGTTGAAGTTCGAGACATTGTCTTTAAACGGGAGCTGTTTTTT.

The J gene is TRBJ1-5, the V gene TRBV7-9; D is undetermined. With 1 base removed from V and 9 bases from J, the gap between germline ends came to 13 bases. The germline V gene encodes CDR1 SEHNR and CDR2 FQNEAQ (reference sequence). This CDR3 has 14 amino acids. The CDR3 region is CASSLDGSRWPQHF. For the CDR3, the DNA is TGTGCCAGCAGCTTAGACGGTTCGCGATGGCCCCAGCATTTT. Supplemented by reference TRBV7-9 and TRBJ1-5, the full variable domain reads DTGVSQNPRHKITKRGQNVTFRCDPISEHNRLYWYRQTLGQGPEFLTYFQNEAQLEKSRLLSDRFSAERPKGSFSTLEIQRTEQGDSAMYLCASSLDGSRWPQHFGDGTRLSIL.

Concerning this clonotype itself: The missing conserved phenylalanine or tryptophan at the end of this CDR3 makes a read error likely. The V and J genes are TRBV11-1 and TRBJ1-2; D is perhaps TRBD1 (5 bases). Germline CDR1 SGHAT, CDR2 FQDESV (reference sequence). This CDR3 region has 13 residues. CDR3 in DNA: TGTGCATGGGGGTCAGGGACCCATTATGGCTACACCTTA. Its protein product is CAWGSGTHYGYTL.

The rearrangement joins TRBV6-6 to TRBJ2-7, with D tentatively TRBD1 or TRBD2 (5 bases each). Germline-derived CDR1 and CDR2 are MNHNY and SVGAGI (reference sequence). The CDR3 spans 14 residues. The germline V and J ends were trimmed by 5 bases and 6 bases, with 17 bases remaining between them. This chain's CDR3 is CASSPGKGGGEQYF. The CDR3 DNA reads TGTGCCAGCAGTCCGGGAAAGGGTGGGGGCGAGCAGTACTTC.

This clonotype came up a few times. The genes are TRBV19 and TRBJ2-1; D is tentatively TRBD1 or TRBD2 (5 bases each). Trimming cost V 0 bases and J 14 bases, with 17 bases left between them. The germline V gene has CDR1 LNHDA and CDR2 SQIVND (reference sequence). This CDR3 comprises 14 residues. CDR3 in amino acids: CASSIDLWGNQKFF. CDR3 coding DNA: TGTGCCAGTAGTATAGATCTCTGGGGGAATCAAAAGTTCTTC.

This clonotype was found a few times. This chain joins TRBV20-1 and TRBJ1-6, with TRBD1 matching over 7 bases. The V gene end was trimmed by 6 bases and the J gene end by 9 bases; junction bases not matched to a gene: 11. The CDR3 contains 14 residues. Germline assignment: CDR1 DFQATT and CDR2 SNEGSKA (reference sequence). The CDR3 nucleotides are TGCAGTGCCCAACCCACAGGGGATAGTTCACCCCTCCACTTT. Protein: CSAQPTGDSSPLHF.

This clonotype has a count of ten or more. The chain couples TRBV12-3 or TRBV12-4 to TRBJ2-5; either TRBD1 or TRBD2 may supply D (5 bases each). Trimming stripped 3 bases from V and 7 bases from J, with 15 bases between. This CDR3 has 14 amino acids. The CDR3 region has the DNA TGTGCCAGCAGTTTTGAGTCGGGAACAGGGACCCAGTACTTC. Translation: CASSFESGTGTQYF.